The 16 T cell receptor beta chains given below trace back to one sample, sequenced in a study of neurological immune-mediated disorders. TCRdb re-called the 5' RACE reads with MiXCR, one entry per CDR3 protein. This sample has about 36,000 distinct CDR3 sequences, with about a tenth found just once. The sequencing input was PBMCs. The receptors come from a woman in her twenties or thirties with HTLV-1-associated myelopathy (HAM/TSP).

This clonotype appeared many times. The chain links TRBV5-1 to TRBJ1-1; D remains unclear. Deletions cut 7 bases from V and 6 bases from J, with 19 bases between. The germline V gene encodes CDR1 SGHRS and CDR2 YFSETQ. The CDR3 spans 14 residues. In DNA, the CDR3 is TGCGCCAGCGCGTTAATACAAAGCGACCCTGAAGCTTTCTTT. Encoded protein: CASALIQSDPEAFF.

At least ten counts were recorded for this clonotype. This chain links TRBV5-1 with TRBJ1-2; 9 bases line up with TRBD1. This CDR3 has 14 residues. The germline gives CDR1 SGHRS, CDR2 YFSETQ. After removal of 6 bases from V and 6 bases from J, the junction contained 9 bases not matched to a gene. The DNA of the CDR3 is TGCGCCAGCAAAGACAGGGGGATCGTGGATGGCTACACCTTC. Amino acid sequence: CASKDRGIVDGYTF. The whole variable domain, remainder taken from reference TRBV5-1 and TRBJ1-2, is KAGVTQTPRYLIKTRGQQVTLSCSPISGHRSVSWYQQTPGQGLQFLFEYFSETQRNKGNFPGRFSGRQFSNSRSEMNVSTLELGDSALYLCASKDRGIVDGYTFGSGTRLTVV.

This clonotype appeared many times. This rearrangement joins TRBV20-1 to TRBJ2-3; possibly TRBD1 for D (7 bases). CDR3 length: 20 residues. Germline CDR1 reads DFQATT; CDR2 reads SNEGSKA (reference sequence). V was trimmed by 6 bases and J by 2 bases, leaving 33 bases between them. CDR3 coding DNA: TGCAGTGCCCAGATGTGGGACAGACCTTTGGGCGGGGTTACCACAGATACGCAGTATTTT. Its translation is CSAQMWDRPLGGVTTDTQYF.

This clonotype is medium-sized within its sample. The chain couples TRBV6-5 to TRBJ2-6; D is unclear. The CDR3 covers 14 residues. Germline loops: CDR1 MNHEY, CDR2 SVGAGI. V was trimmed by 5 bases and J by 4 bases, leaving 9 bases between them. CDR3: CASSPRTGANVLTF. Written as DNA, the CDR3 is TGTGCCAGCAGTCCCCGGACGGGGGCCAACGTCCTGACTTTC.

This chain links TRBV5-1 with TRBJ1-1; 10 nucleotides agree with TRBD1. Germline V gene sequence: CDR1 SGHRS, CDR2 YFSETQ. The CDR3 is made up of 16 amino acids. Germline trimming cut 3 bases from V and 5 bases from J; bases unmatched to any gene: 10. The CDR3 DNA sequence: TGCGCCAGCAGCTCACTTCCGGGACAGGGGAGAACTGAAGCTTTCTTT. As protein: CASSSLPGQGRTEAFF.

This clonotype came up many times. The CDR3 region has the DNA TGTGCCAGCAGTGGACAGGGTTGGCAGCCCCAGCATTTT. Protein product: CASSGQGWQPQHF. This rearrangement joins TRBV6-6 to TRBJ1-5, with 8 bases that match TRBD1. Germline V lookup: CDR1 MNHNY, CDR2 SVGAGI (reference sequence). V was clipped by 5 bases and J by 7 bases; unmatched bases: 4. The CDR3 spans 13 residues.

This clonotype came up many times. CDR3 nucleotides: TGTGCCAGCAGCTCAACCGGGACTAGCGGGGGCAATGAGCAGTTCTTC. Translated, it gives CASSSTGTSGGNEQFF. The chain joins TRBV7-8 to TRBJ2-1; 14 bases are a match to TRBD2. Looked up from germline, CDR1 is SGHVS and CDR2 is FQNEAQ. The CDR3 spans 16 residues. The ends lost 4 bases at V and 6 bases at J; junction bases unmatched: 5.

This clonotype came up many times. This chain's CDR3 is CASSAGQQGWNTEAFF. In DNA, the CDR3 is TGTGCCAGCAGCGCCGGTCAACAGGGGTGGAACACTGAAGCTTTCTTT. This chain joins TRBV9 and TRBJ1-1; 7 nucleotides align to TRBD1. Germline loops: CDR1 SGDLS, CDR2 YYNGEE. The CDR3 is made up of 16 amino acids. The junction had 9 bases not matched to a gene; V was cut back by 3 bases and J by 1 base.

At least ten counts were recorded for this clonotype. For the CDR3, the DNA is TGTGCCATCAGTGACGGGACAGGGAACATGAACACTGAAGCTTTCTTT. Translation gives CAISDGTGNMNTEAFF. The chain couples TRBV10-3 to TRBJ1-1, with TRBD1 matching over 9 bases. The CDR3 covers 16 residues. CDR1 is ENHRY, CDR2 SYGVKD, per germline. V was pared by 3 bases and J by 0 bases, with 5 bases of the junction left unmatched.

This clonotype has ten or more counts. J is TRBJ2-7 and V is TRBV5-1; D remains ambiguous. Germline CDR1 reads SGHRS; CDR2 reads YFSETQ. V shed 5 bases and J shed 6 bases, with 18 bases lying between them. CDR3 length: 14 amino acids. The CDR3 region is CASSVSQFTAEQYF. The CDR3 nucleotides read TGCGCCAGCAGTGTGTCACAATTTACGGCCGAGCAGTACTTC. Drawing the rest from reference TRBV5-1 and TRBJ2-7, the complete variable domain is KAGVTQTPRYLIKTRGQQVTLSCSPISGHRSVSWYQQTPGQGLQFLFEYFSETQRNKGNFPGRFSGRQFSNSRSEMNVSTLELGDSALYLCASSVSQFTAEQYFGPGTRLTVT.

This rearrangement joins TRBV7-2 to TRBJ2-5; tentatively, D is TRBD2 (5 bases). CDR1 is SGHTA, CDR2 FQGNSA, per germline. This CDR3 has 14 amino acids. V was shortened by 4 bases and J by 0 bases, with 9 bases between the two germline ends. The CDR3 loop reads CASSSGGHQETQYF. CDR3 DNA: TGTGCCAGCAGCTCAGGAGGCCACCAAGAGACCCAGTACTTC.

The genes are TRBV14 and TRBJ1-1; D may be TRBD1 (6 bases). The germline CDR1 and CDR2 sequences are SGHDN and FVKESK. Trimming removed 4 bases from V and 6 bases from J, with 24 bases in between. This CDR3 spans 17 amino acids. The CDR3 bases are TGTGCCAGCAGCCCAATCTCCGGCGGGACGGGGGGCGCTGAAGCTTTCTTT. It specifies CASSPISGGTGGAEAFF.

There are many counts of this clonotype. The chain uses TRBV20-1 and TRBJ2-3, with D maybe TRBD1 (5 bases). Trimming stripped 5 bases from V and 1 base from J, with 16 bases between. Germline V gene lookup returns CDR1 DFQATT and CDR2 SNEGSKA (reference sequence). This CDR3 region has 15 residues. CDR3 in amino acids: CSASQAAGRTDTQYF. CDR3 bases: TGCAGTGCTTCACAGGCCGCAGGCCGCACAGATACGCAGTATTTT.

The table lists this clonotype with many counts. J is TRBJ2-3 and V is TRBV7-8, with TRBD2 matching 8 bases. CDR3 size: 14 residues. Germline lookup yields CDR1 SGHVS and CDR2 FQNEAQ. With 6 bases clipped from V and 4 bases from J, the junction kept 6 bases outside the gene matches. CDR3 nucleotide sequence: TGTGCCAGCAGGTCCGGGACTAGTGCAGATACGCAGTATTTT. It yields the protein CASRSGTSADTQYF.

This clonotype has ten or more counts. The V and J genes are TRBV7-2 and TRBJ1-1; D not resolved. V lost 6 bases, J lost 5 bases, and 13 bases lay in between. The CDR3 totals 13 residues. The germline CDR1 and CDR2 sequences are SGHTA and FQGNSA. CDR3 residues: CASRLRGITEAFF. The CDR3, as DNA: TGTGCCAGCAGACTTCGAGGGATAACTGAAGCTTTCTTT.

This clonotype was recorded at least ten times. This chain connects TRBV20-1 to TRBJ1-6, with D maybe TRBD1 (6 bases). The CDR3 extends over 14 amino acids. Germline values: CDR1 DFQATT, CDR2 SNEGSKA (reference sequence). V lost 3 bases and J 10 bases, leaving 16 bases between the germline ends. Here the CDR3 DNA reads TGCAGTGCTAGGGAGGGGGTTGAGAGCTCACCCCTCCACTTT. Translating it yields CSAREGVESSPLHF.